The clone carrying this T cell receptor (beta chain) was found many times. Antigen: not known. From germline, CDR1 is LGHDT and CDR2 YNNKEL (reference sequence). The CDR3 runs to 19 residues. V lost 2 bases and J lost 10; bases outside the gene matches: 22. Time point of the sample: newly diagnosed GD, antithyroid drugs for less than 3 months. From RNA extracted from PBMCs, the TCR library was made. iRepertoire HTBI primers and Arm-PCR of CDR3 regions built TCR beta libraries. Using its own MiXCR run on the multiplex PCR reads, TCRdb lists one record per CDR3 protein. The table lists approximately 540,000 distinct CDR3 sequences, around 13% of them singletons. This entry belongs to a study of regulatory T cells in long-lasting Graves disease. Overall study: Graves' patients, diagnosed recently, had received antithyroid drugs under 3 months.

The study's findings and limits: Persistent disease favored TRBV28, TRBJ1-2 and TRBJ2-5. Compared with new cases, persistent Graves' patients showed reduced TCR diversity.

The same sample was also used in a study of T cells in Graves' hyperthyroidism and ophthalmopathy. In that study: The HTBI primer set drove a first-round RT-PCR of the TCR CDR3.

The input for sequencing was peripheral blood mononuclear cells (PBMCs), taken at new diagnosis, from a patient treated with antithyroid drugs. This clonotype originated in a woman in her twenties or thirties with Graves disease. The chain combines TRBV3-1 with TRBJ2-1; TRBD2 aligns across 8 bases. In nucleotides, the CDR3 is TGTGCCAGCAGCCAACATTTGATAGGCGGGAGGCTACCTACAATCGAGCAGTTCTTC. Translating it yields CASSQHLIGGRLPTIEQFF.